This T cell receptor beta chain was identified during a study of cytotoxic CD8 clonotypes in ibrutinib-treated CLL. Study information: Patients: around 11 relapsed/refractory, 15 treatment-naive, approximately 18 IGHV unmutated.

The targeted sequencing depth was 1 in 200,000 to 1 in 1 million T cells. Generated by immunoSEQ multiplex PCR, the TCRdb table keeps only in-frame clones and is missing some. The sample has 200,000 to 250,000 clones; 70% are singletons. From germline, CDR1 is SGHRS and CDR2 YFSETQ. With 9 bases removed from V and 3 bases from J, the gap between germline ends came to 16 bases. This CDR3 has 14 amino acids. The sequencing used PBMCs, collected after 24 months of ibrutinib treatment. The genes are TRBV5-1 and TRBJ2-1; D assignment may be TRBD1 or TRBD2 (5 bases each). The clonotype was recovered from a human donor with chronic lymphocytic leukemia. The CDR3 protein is CATYRDPVYNEQFF. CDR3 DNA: TGCGCCACCTACCGGGACCCCGTCTACAATGAGCAGTTCTTC.